The next 19 T cell receptor beta chains were all read from a single sample in a study of beta chain features in type 1 diabetes. These receptors' antigens are unknown. Isolated RNA was reverse transcribed in full, so expressed TCRB transcripts were sequenced. Libraries were prepared by immunoSEQ multiplex PCR; TCRdb keeps only in-frame clonotypes and omits some of them. The sample lists about 240,000 clones, about 15% occurring once. Regarding the study as a whole: Significant though moderate, a shortening of TCRB CDR3s appeared in all four CD4+ subsets of Type 1 diabetes patients.

What was sequenced was naive CD4+ T cells from blood. The source is a man aged 25-40 years with type 1 diabetes.

Notes on this clone: The identical CDR3 is also encoded by other nucleotide sequences in the sample. The chain recombines TRBV19 with TRBJ1-6, with 8 nucleotides matching TRBD1. The germline V gene has CDR1 LNHDA and CDR2 SQIVND (reference sequence). The CDR3 runs 14 residues. V lost 4 bases to trimming and J lost 7 bases; unmatched junction nucleotides: 3. CDR3 DNA: TGTGCCAGTAGTAACGACAGGGGAAATTCACCCCTCCACTTT. Residues: CASSNDRGNSPLHF.

This clone was seen a handful of times. This chain connects TRBV10-3 to TRBJ1-2; D is perhaps TRBD1 (5 bases). This CDR3 region has 14 residues. Germline loops: CDR1 ENHRY, CDR2 SYGVKD. V was pared by 0 bases and J by 0 bases, with 5 bases between. The CDR3 spells CAISESTANYGYTF. Here the CDR3 DNA reads TGTGCCATCAGTGAGTCGACAGCTAACTATGGCTACACCTTC.

V and J are TRBV5-4 and TRBJ1-2; possible D gene TRBD1, 6 bases. V was trimmed by 5 bases and J by 4 bases, leaving 15 bases between them. This CDR3 is 14 amino acids long. Germline loops: CDR1 SGHNT, CDR2 YYREEE (reference sequence). The CDR3 nucleotides are TGTGCCAGCAGGACGGCGGGCAGGGGCTATGGCTACACCTTC. It specifies CASRTAGRGYGYTF.

The chain recombines TRBV6-5 with TRBJ1-4, with D possibly matching TRBD1 (5 bases). This CDR3 contains 12 residues. Trimming stripped 11 bases from V and 8 bases from J, with 15 bases between. The V gene's germline CDR1 is MNHEY and CDR2 SVGAGI. The CDR3 bases are TGTGCCGTCCGGGGGTACGGCGAAAAACTGTTTTTT. Protein product: CAVRGYGEKLFF.

This clone appeared once. V usage is TRBV6-5 and J usage is TRBJ2-1; possibly TRBD2 for D (6 bases). In germline, CDR1 is MNHEY, CDR2 SVGAGI. Trimming cost V 2 bases and J 2 bases, with 10 bases left between them. This CDR3 is 15 amino acids long. The CDR3 DNA is TGTGCCAGCAGTTACGGGGGGACGCCCTACAATGAGCAGTTCTTC. This codes for CASSYGGTPYNEQFF.

This clone was seen more than once but under ten times. The V call is TRBV7-2, the J call TRBJ1-1; D perhaps matches TRBD1 (5 bases). This CDR3 region has 15 residues. V lost 5 bases, J lost 3 bases, and 16 bases lay in between. Germline V lookup: CDR1 SGHTA, CDR2 FQGNSA. The CDR3 bases are TGTGCCAGCAGCACCGACTGGGGGGTTTACACTGAAGCTTTCTTT. As protein: CASSTDWGVYTEAFF.

This clone was picked up a small number of times. This sequence joins TRBV7-9 and TRBJ2-5, with 10 bases identical to TRBD1. This CDR3 is built from 16 residues. Germline CDR1 reads SEHNR; CDR2 reads FQNEAQ (reference sequence). V shed 5 bases, J shed 1 base, and the junction held 7 bases outside the gene matches. The CDR3 reads CASSLPGQGGQETQYF. The CDR3 region has the DNA TGTGCCAGCAGCCTCCCCGGACAGGGGGGCCAAGAGACCCAGTACTTC. The full variable domain, in which reference TRBV7-9 and TRBJ2-5 provide the parts outside the CDR3, is DTGVSQNPRHKITKRGQNVTFRCDPISEHNRLYWYRQTLGQGPEFLTYFQNEAQLEKSRLLSDRFSAERPKGSFSTLEIQRTEQGDSAMYLCASSLPGQGGQETQYFGPGTRLLVL.

The J gene is TRBJ1-1, the V gene TRBV12-5; unclear D gene. The CDR3 runs to 15 residues. CDR1 and CDR2 (germline): LGHNT, FRNRAP. V was trimmed by 2 bases and J by 1 base, leaving 11 bases between them. This CDR3 reads CASGLIGLSNTEAFF. CDR3 DNA sequence: TGTGCTAGTGGTTTGATTGGGCTCTCGAACACTGAAGCTTTCTTT.

The chain combines TRBV4-1 with TRBJ2-2; tentative D call: TRBD1 (5 bases). CDR3 length equals 13 residues. With 7 bases removed from V and 7 bases from J, the gap between germline ends came to 13 bases. CDR1 MGHRA and CDR2 YSYEKL come from the germline V gene. The CDR3 here is CASTLQGVGELFF. The CDR3 region has the DNA TGCGCCAGCACCCTCCAAGGGGTCGGGGAGCTGTTTTTT.

This clone was recorded once. The gene calls are TRBV2 and TRBJ2-7, with 8 bases matching TRBD1. The CDR3 has 13 amino acids. CDR1 is SNHLY and CDR2 is FYNNEI in the germline V gene. V shed 11 bases and J 5 bases; nucleotides not matched to a gene: 11. In DNA, the CDR3 is TGTGCCCTTAGGGGGCAGGGGGCGAACGAGCAGTACTTC. Its protein is CALRGQGANEQYF.

In this sample, this clone turned up a few times. This sequence joins TRBV2 and TRBJ2-1, with 9 positions matching TRBD2. After removal of 0 bases from V and 5 bases from J, the junction contained 2 bases not matched to a gene. This CDR3 contains 15 residues. CDR1 SNHLY and CDR2 FYNNEI come from the germline V gene. The CDR3 loop reads CASSEAGLANNEQFF. CDR3 nucleotides: TGTGCCAGCAGTGAAGCGGGACTAGCTAACAATGAGCAGTTCTTC.

This clone occurred a few times. One end of the junction is discordant with germline, which a read error may explain. This chain uses TRBV2 with TRBJ1-6; D is perhaps TRBD1 (5 bases). From germline, CDR1 is SNHLY and CDR2 FYNNEI. The CDR3 is made up of 15 amino acids. In DNA form, the CDR3 reads TGTGCCAACAGTGATCGCCCAGGGCCCAATTCACCCCTCCACTTT. Translating gives CANSDRPGPNSPLHF.

J is TRBJ1-6 and V is TRBV19; D ambiguous. CDR3 length: 12 residues. The V gene lost 4 bases and the J gene lost 12 bases, with 10 bases spanning the gap. Germline V gives CDR1 LNHDA, CDR2 SQIVND (reference sequence). The CDR3 loop is CASSRQEGPLHF. The CDR3 DNA is TGTGCCAGTAGTAGGCAGGAAGGACCCCTCCACTTT.

This clone has just a few counts. The CDR3 protein is CASSLTGGLGTQYF. In DNA form, the CDR3 reads TGTGCCAGCAGCTTAACGGGAGGTCTGGGTACGCAGTATTTT. The chain is built from TRBV11-2 and TRBJ2-3, with 7 nucleotides matching TRBD2. The CDR3 sequence is 14 residues long. Germline CDR1 is SGHAT and CDR2 is FQNNGV. Losses at the gene ends were 2 bases for V and 8 bases for J; bases not matched to a gene: 7.

This chain uses TRBV11-2 with TRBJ1-4; D not resolved. The CDR3 extends over 14 amino acids. Between the trimmed V and J ends, which lost 6 bases and 10 bases, there was a span of 18 bases. Germline V lookup: CDR1 SGHAT, CDR2 FQNNGV. This CDR3 reads CASSDYVAAAKLFF. The CDR3 DNA reads as TGTGCCAGCAGTGACTATGTGGCAGCCGCAAAACTGTTTTTT.

The table lists this clone with a few counts. J is TRBJ2-3 and V is TRBV29-1; 11 bases fit TRBD2. The ends lost 6 bases at V and 1 base at J; junction bases unmatched: 9. The CDR3 runs 16 residues. From germline, CDR1 is SQVTM and CDR2 ANQGSEA. CDR3 coding DNA: TGCAGCGTGGCTAGACTAGCGGGGCATCGCACAGATACGCAGTATTTT. Protein product: CSVARLAGHRTDTQYF.

This clone was picked up a small number of times. This rearrangement joins TRBV27 to TRBJ1-5; D unresolved. Per germline, CDR1 MNHEY and CDR2 SMNVEV (reference sequence). The length of the CDR3 is 13 residues. Trimming took 6 bases from V and 8 from J, leaving 14 bases between them. DNA for the CDR3: TGTGCCAGCAGCCCTGGAGGTCTTAAGCCCCAGCATTTT. Translation gives CASSPGGLKPQHF.

The sample holds a few counts of this clone. V is TRBV28 and J is TRBJ2-5, with TRBD1 matching 8 bases. Germline V gives CDR1 MDHEN, CDR2 SYDVKM. The CDR3 is made up of 15 amino acids. Trimming took 4 bases from V and 1 from J; bases not matched to a gene: 5. The CDR3, as DNA: TGTGCCAGCAGTTCAGGGGGCTCGAGCCAAGAGACCCAGTACTTC. Amino acid sequence: CASSSGGSSQETQYF.

This clone was seen more than once but under ten times. The V call is TRBV14, the J call TRBJ2-6; 12 bases agree with TRBD2. Trimming at V came to 1 base and at J to 0 bases, leaving 10 bases not matched to a gene. CDR3 length equals 21 residues. CDR1 and CDR2 (germline): SGHDN, FVKESK. For the CDR3, the DNA is TGTGCCAGCAGCCAAGGGAAGGCTAGCGGGAGGGCCTCCTCTGGGGCCAACGTCCTGACTTTC. Encoded protein: CASSQGKASGRASSGANVLTF.